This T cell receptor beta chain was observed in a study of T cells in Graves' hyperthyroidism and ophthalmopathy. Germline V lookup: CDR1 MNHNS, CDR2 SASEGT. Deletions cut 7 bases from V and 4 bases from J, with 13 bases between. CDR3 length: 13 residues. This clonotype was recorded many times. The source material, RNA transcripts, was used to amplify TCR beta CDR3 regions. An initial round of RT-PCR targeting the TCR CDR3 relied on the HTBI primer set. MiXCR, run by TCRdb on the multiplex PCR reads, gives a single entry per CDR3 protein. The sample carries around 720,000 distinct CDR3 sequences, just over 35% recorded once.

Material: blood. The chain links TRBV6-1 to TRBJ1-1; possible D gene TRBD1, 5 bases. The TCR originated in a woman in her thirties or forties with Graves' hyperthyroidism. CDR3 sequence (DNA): TGTGCCAGCACCCCTGACAGTTCCACTGAAGCTTTCTTT. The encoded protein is CASTPDSSTEAFF.